Listed below are T cell receptor beta chains from one sample, sequenced in a study of blood T cell repertoires in COVID-19. TCRdb's table, derived via immunoSEQ multiplex PCR, lists solely in-frame clones and lacks some. The data contain about 210,000 clones, 80% to 90% of them singletons. Sequencing was done on a sample of peripheral blood. Receptors originate from a man aged 50 to 59 with active or convalescent COVID-19. Both conserved end residues are part of each CDR3. The order of the fields is CDR3 length, clone size, J gene, D gene, V gene, CDR3 protein, CDR3 DNA. The D gene is left open where the match is weak. Not all rows give a size; the values are once, few, many and, for expanded clones, a class.

len: 16
abundance: -
j_gene: TRBJ2-7
d_gene: TRBD2
v_gene: TRBV5-1
CDR3aa: CASSLVGGRATYEQYF
CDR3nt: TGCGCCAGCAGCTTGGTTGGGGGGAGGGCCACCTACGAGCAGTACTTC

len: 13
abundance: -
j_gene: TRBJ2-1
d_gene: TRBD2
v_gene: TRBV14
CDR3aa: CASSTGTKNEQFF
CDR3nt: TGTGCCAGCAGTACCGGGACTAAAAATGAGCAGTTCTTC

len: 11
abundance: -
j_gene: TRBJ1-6
d_gene: -
v_gene: TRBV7-2
CDR3aa: CASSHFQNLHF
CDR3nt: TGTGCCAGCAGCCACTTTCAAAACCTCCACTTT

len: 15
abundance: -
j_gene: TRBJ2-7
d_gene: -
v_gene: TRBV7-2
CDR3aa: CASSLGTSYSYEQYF
CDR3nt: TGTGCCAGCAGCTTAGGGACTTCGTACTCCTACGAGCAGTACTTC

len: 16
abundance: once
j_gene: TRBJ2-5
d_gene: -
v_gene: TRBV5-1
CDR3aa: CASSLGLGPGEGTQYF
CDR3nt: TGCGCCAGCAGCTTAGGTCTTGGGCCGGGAGAGGGGACCCAGTACTTC

len: 15
abundance: -
j_gene: TRBJ2-3
d_gene: TRBD2
v_gene: TRBV7-9
CDR3aa: CASSLGLAGTDTQYF
CDR3nt: TGTGCCAGCAGCTTAGGACTAGCGGGGACAGATACGCAGTATTTT

len: 18
abundance: -
j_gene: TRBJ2-1
d_gene: TRBD2
v_gene: TRBV19
CDR3aa: CASSISLAVPSSYNEQFF
CDR3nt: TGTGCCAGTAGTATTAGCCTAGCGGTCCCCAGCTCCTACAATGAGCAGTTCTTC

len: 14
abundance: once
j_gene: TRBJ1-1
d_gene: TRBD1
v_gene: TRBV6-1
CDR3aa: CASSDRGLNTEAFF
CDR3nt: TGTGCCAGCAGTGACAGGGGGCTAAACACTGAAGCTTTCTTT

len: 16
abundance: few
j_gene: TRBJ1-2
d_gene: TRBD1
v_gene: TRBV2
CDR3aa: CASSPGQGVDNYGYTF
CDR3nt: TGTGCCAGCAGCCCCGGACAGGGGGTGGACAACTATGGCTACACCTTC

len: 12
abundance: -
j_gene: TRBJ1-1
d_gene: -
v_gene: TRBV29-1
CDR3aa: CSAVGGNTEAFF
CDR3nt: TGCAGCGCCGTTGGCGGGAACACTGAAGCTTTCTTT

len: 14
abundance: few
j_gene: TRBJ2-3
d_gene: TRBD2
v_gene: TRBV27
CDR3aa: CASSLRDYTDTQYF
CDR3nt: TGTGCCAGCAGTTTAAGGGACTACACAGATACGCAGTATTTT

len: 16
abundance: once
j_gene: TRBJ1-1
d_gene: -
v_gene: TRBV7-8
CDR3aa: CASSAGPGHKNTEAFF
CDR3nt: TGTGCCAGCAGCGCAGGGCCCGGACACAAGAACACTGAAGCTTTCTTT

len: 14
abundance: -
j_gene: TRBJ2-3
d_gene: -
v_gene: TRBV28
CDR3aa: CASNVPGSSDTQYF
CDR3nt: TGTGCCAGCAACGTCCCGGGATCTTCAGATACGCAGTATTTT

len: 18
abundance: -
j_gene: TRBJ1-1
d_gene: -
v_gene: TRBV27
CDR3aa: CASSLFPPGAGRRPEAFF
CDR3nt: TGTGCCAGCAGTTTATTTCCCCCAGGAGCAGGGCGGCGGCCTGAAGCTTTCTTT

len: 16
abundance: -
j_gene: TRBJ1-1
d_gene: TRBD1
v_gene: TRBV6-6
CDR3aa: CASSSATGRSDTEAFF
CDR3nt: TGTGCCAGCAGTTCCGCGACAGGGAGGTCGGACACTGAAGCTTTCTTT

len: 13
abundance: -
j_gene: TRBJ1-1
d_gene: -
v_gene: TRBV5-1
CDR3aa: CASSFRGGTEAFF
CDR3nt: TGCGCCAGCAGCTTCAGGGGTGGTACTGAAGCTTTCTTT

len: 14
abundance: -
j_gene: TRBJ1-2
d_gene: TRBD1
v_gene: TRBV27
CDR3aa: CASSARTGNYGYTF
CDR3nt: TGTGCCAGCAGTGCTAGGACAGGGAACTATGGCTACACCTTC

len: 18
abundance: -
j_gene: TRBJ2-7
d_gene: TRBD2
v_gene: TRBV7-8
CDR3aa: CASSLETGTSGRYYEQYF
CDR3nt: TGTGCCAGCAGCTTAGAGACGGGGACTAGCGGGAGGTACTACGAGCAGTACTTC

len: 14
abundance: -
j_gene: TRBJ1-6
d_gene: -
v_gene: TRBV19
CDR3aa: CASRGSAYNSPLHF
CDR3nt: TGTGCCAGCCGAGGGTCCGCCTATAATTCACCCCTCCACTTT

len: 21
abundance: -
j_gene: TRBJ2-3
d_gene: TRBD2
v_gene: TRBV12-5
CDR3aa: CASGLATLLVLAGPRTDTQYF
CDR3nt: TGTGCTAGTGGTTTGGCAACTTTGTTGGTTCTAGCGGGGCCCCGGACAGATACGCAGTATTTT

len: 19
abundance: -
j_gene: TRBJ2-7
d_gene: TRBD2
v_gene: TRBV4-1
CDR3aa: CASSQDRSRAGVSFYEQYF
CDR3nt: TGCGCCAGCAGCCAAGATCGTTCTCGAGCGGGAGTGTCATTCTACGAGCAGTACTTC

len: 13
abundance: -
j_gene: TRBJ2-1
d_gene: -
v_gene: TRBV6-5
CDR3aa: CAGGRENYNEQFF
CDR3nt: TGTGCCGGGGGGCGGGAGAATTACAATGAGCAGTTCTTC

len: 15
abundance: -
j_gene: TRBJ1-4
d_gene: -
v_gene: TRBV28
CDR3aa: CASSTRLKGDEKLFF
CDR3nt: TGTGCCAGCAGTACCCGCCTCAAAGGGGATGAAAAACTGTTTTTT

len: 15
abundance: -
j_gene: TRBJ2-7
d_gene: TRBD2
v_gene: TRBV7-2
CDR3aa: CASSLAGSGSYEQYF
CDR3nt: TGTGCCAGCAGCTTAGCCGGTAGCGGGTCCTACGAGCAGTACTTC

len: 13
abundance: -
j_gene: TRBJ2-7
d_gene: -
v_gene: TRBV5-1
CDR3aa: CASSLAQNYEQYF
CDR3nt: TGCGCCAGCAGCTTGGCACAGAACTACGAGCAGTACTTC

len: 15
abundance: few
j_gene: TRBJ2-3
d_gene: -
v_gene: TRBV7-2
CDR3aa: CASSLDRSGTDTQYF
CDR3nt: TGTGCCAGCAGCTTAGACAGGTCCGGCACAGATACGCAGTATTTT

len: 12
abundance: once
j_gene: TRBJ1-5
d_gene: -
v_gene: TRBV2
CDR3aa: CASSTYNQPQHF
CDR3nt: TGTGCCAGCAGTACCTACAATCAGCCCCAGCATTTT

len: 17
abundance: -
j_gene: TRBJ1-5
d_gene: -
v_gene: TRBV4-3
CDR3aa: CASSPDGPGVGNQPQHF
CDR3nt: TGCGCCAGCAGCCCCGATGGGCCCGGGGTTGGTAATCAGCCCCAGCATTTT

len: 14
abundance: once
j_gene: TRBJ1-5
d_gene: TRBD1
v_gene: TRBV10-3
CDR3aa: CATRPDRDNQPQHF
CDR3nt: TGTGCCACCCGACCGGACAGGGACAATCAGCCCCAGCATTTT

len: 15
abundance: -
j_gene: TRBJ2-6
d_gene: -
v_gene: TRBV30
CDR3aa: CAWSLRVSGANVLTF
CDR3nt: TGTGCCTGGAGTTTACGGGTCTCTGGGGCCAACGTCCTGACTTTC

len: 16
abundance: many
j_gene: TRBJ1-6
d_gene: -
v_gene: TRBV9
CDR3aa: CASSSGGVGYNSPLHF
CDR3nt: TGTGCCAGCAGCTCCGGGGGAGTAGGGTATAATTCACCCCTCCACTTT

len: 15
abundance: -
j_gene: TRBJ2-1
d_gene: -
v_gene: TRBV9
CDR3aa: CASSVDGLALNEQFF
CDR3nt: TGTGCCAGCAGCGTAGACGGCCTAGCTTTGAATGAGCAGTTCTTC

len: 14
abundance: -
j_gene: TRBJ1-4
d_gene: -
v_gene: TRBV6-5
CDR3aa: CASKGGVETEKLFF
CDR3nt: TGTGCCAGCAAGGGGGGGGTCGAAACTGAAAAACTGTTTTTT

len: 13
abundance: -
j_gene: TRBJ1-6
d_gene: -
v_gene: TRBV10-1
CDR3aa: CASRPDNNSPLHF
CDR3nt: TGCGCCAGCCGCCCAGACAATAATTCACCCCTCCACTTT

len: 16
abundance: -
j_gene: TRBJ1-5
d_gene: TRBD1
v_gene: TRBV10-3
CDR3aa: CAISGTRGQGNQPQHF
CDR3nt: TGTGCCATCAGTGGAACCAGGGGGCAGGGCAATCAGCCCCAGCATTTT

len: 13
abundance: -
j_gene: TRBJ2-5
d_gene: TRBD1
v_gene: TRBV29-1
CDR3aa: CSVDGGTVETQYF
CDR3nt: TGCAGCGTTGATGGTGGGACAGTGGAGACCCAGTACTTC

len: 10
abundance: -
j_gene: TRBJ2-7
d_gene: -
v_gene: TRBV11-2
CDR3aa: CASSSQEQYF
CDR3nt: TGTGCCAGCAGCTCCCAAGAGCAGTACTTC

len: 15
abundance: -
j_gene: TRBJ1-3
d_gene: -
v_gene: TRBV4-1
CDR3aa: CASSQEGVSGNTIYF
CDR3nt: TGCGCCAGCAGCCAAGAAGGGGTCTCTGGAAACACCATATATTTT

len: 15
abundance: -
j_gene: TRBJ1-5
d_gene: -
v_gene: TRBV19
CDR3aa: CASNLGTYSNQPQHF
CDR3nt: TGTGCCAGTAACCTCGGGACATATAGCAATCAGCCCCAGCATTTT

len: 15
abundance: -
j_gene: TRBJ1-3
d_gene: -
v_gene: TRBV3-1/TRBV3-2
CDR3aa: CASSRDIYSGNTIYF
CDR3nt: TGTGCCAGCAGCCGGGACATATACTCTGGAAACACCATATATTTT

len: 14
abundance: few
j_gene: TRBJ2-3
d_gene: -
v_gene: TRBV6-1
CDR3aa: CASSDQGGADTQYF
CDR3nt: TGTGCCAGCAGTGACCAGGGTGGCGCAGATACGCAGTATTTT

len: 14
abundance: -
j_gene: TRBJ1-2
d_gene: -
v_gene: TRBV18
CDR3aa: CASSPAGVDYGYTF
CDR3nt: TGTGCCAGCTCACCAGCAGGTGTGGACTATGGCTACACCTTC

len: 14
abundance: -
j_gene: TRBJ1-5
d_gene: -
v_gene: TRBV7-8
CDR3aa: CASSPPGDLEPQHF
CDR3nt: TGTGCCAGCAGCCCCCCGGGGGACTTGGAGCCCCAGCATTTT

len: 17
abundance: -
j_gene: TRBJ1-2
d_gene: TRBD1
v_gene: TRBV27
CDR3aa: CASSPWTGVTSNYGYTF
CDR3nt: TGTGCCAGCAGTCCTTGGACAGGGGTCACGTCGAACTATGGCTACACCTTC

len: 17
abundance: -
j_gene: TRBJ1-5
d_gene: TRBD1
v_gene: TRBV5-6
CDR3aa: CASSLNRGTATNQPQHF
CDR3nt: TGTGCCAGCAGCTTAAACCGCGGGACAGCGACTAATCAGCCCCAGCATTTT

len: 14
abundance: -
j_gene: TRBJ2-2
d_gene: -
v_gene: TRBV5-1
CDR3aa: CASSLDGATGELFF
CDR3nt: TGCGCCAGCAGCTTGGACGGAGCCACCGGGGAGCTGTTTTTT

len: 12
abundance: -
j_gene: TRBJ1-2
d_gene: -
v_gene: TRBV7-9
CDR3aa: CASSLGGYGYTF
CDR3nt: TGTGCCAGCAGCTTAGGAGGGTACGGCTACACCTTC

len: 14
abundance: -
j_gene: TRBJ1-5
d_gene: TRBD1
v_gene: TRBV7-8
CDR3aa: CASSLGQGGQPQHF
CDR3nt: TGTGCCAGCAGCTTAGGCCAGGGGGGCCAGCCCCAGCATTTT

len: 13
abundance: many
j_gene: TRBJ1-1
d_gene: -
v_gene: TRBV7-3
CDR3aa: CASSFRQNTEAFF
CDR3nt: TGTGCCAGCAGCTTTCGACAGAACACTGAAGCTTTCTTT

len: 13
abundance: -
j_gene: TRBJ2-1
d_gene: -
v_gene: TRBV15
CDR3aa: CATTGVEGDEQFF
CDR3nt: TGTGCCACCACAGGGGTAGAAGGGGATGAGCAGTTCTTC

len: 15
abundance: few
j_gene: TRBJ2-1
d_gene: -
v_gene: TRBV4-1
CDR3aa: CASSHPGAQGNEQFF
CDR3nt: TGCGCCAGCAGCCACCCGGGAGCCCAAGGGAATGAGCAGTTCTTC

len: 15
abundance: -
j_gene: TRBJ1-1
d_gene: TRBD1
v_gene: TRBV7-2
CDR3aa: CASSIETGGGTEAFF
CDR3nt: TGTGCCAGCAGCATTGAGACAGGGGGAGGCACTGAAGCTTTCTTT

len: 15
abundance: -
j_gene: TRBJ2-1
d_gene: TRBD1
v_gene: TRBV11-3
CDR3aa: CASSTGQGALTKQFF
CDR3nt: TGTGCCAGCAGCACCGGACAGGGGGCGCTTACAAAGCAGTTCTTC

len: 17
abundance: -
j_gene: TRBJ2-1
d_gene: TRBD1
v_gene: TRBV11-3
CDR3aa: CASSGGDRWRSYNEQFF
CDR3nt: TGTGCCAGCAGCGGAGGGGACAGGTGGCGGTCCTACAATGAGCAGTTCTTC

len: 15
abundance: -
j_gene: TRBJ2-7
d_gene: TRBD2
v_gene: TRBV11-2
CDR3aa: CASSLGGGTTYEQYF
CDR3nt: TGTGCCAGCAGCTTAGGGGGGGGGACCACCTACGAGCAGTACTTC

len: 15
abundance: -
j_gene: TRBJ2-7
d_gene: -
v_gene: TRBV29-1
CDR3aa: CSAQGQGTTSYEQYF
CDR3nt: TGCAGCGCCCAAGGCCAGGGGACCACTTCCTACGAGCAGTACTTC